This T cell receptor (beta chain) was found in a study of OX40 agonist ivuxolimab in advanced cancers. Looking at the study overall: Intravenous ivuxolimab at 0.01 to 10 mg/kg was given to patients every 2 weeks. Patients were roughly 83% male with ages roughly 23 to 85, mean 60. Allowance was made for prior anti-PD-1, anti-PD-L1 or anti-CTLA-4 therapy, and about 40% had some. Dose-escalation patients were diagnosed with hepatocellular carcinoma, melanoma, renal cell cancer or head and neck cancer.

Trimming shortened V by 3 bases and J by 2 bases, and 11 bases separated the two germline ends. Germline values: CDR1 SGHRS, CDR2 YFSETQ. There are 14 residues in the CDR3. Profiled with immunoSEQ multiplex PCR; TCRdb holds only in-frame clones, not every one. The top ten hold less than 5% of the sample, which has 87,000 or so clones, around 85% seen once. This chain links TRBV5-1 with TRBJ2-5; D perhaps matches TRBD1 (6 bases). The specimen was CD4+ or CD8+ T cells sorted from blood, collected in a trial of the OX40 agonist ivuxolimab. The receptor was isolated from an adult with an advanced solid tumor such as melanoma, head and neck, liver or kidney cancer. In DNA form, the CDR3 reads TGCGCCAGCAGCTCACAGGGCCTACAAGAGACCCAGTACTTC. It is translated as CASSSQGLQETQYF.